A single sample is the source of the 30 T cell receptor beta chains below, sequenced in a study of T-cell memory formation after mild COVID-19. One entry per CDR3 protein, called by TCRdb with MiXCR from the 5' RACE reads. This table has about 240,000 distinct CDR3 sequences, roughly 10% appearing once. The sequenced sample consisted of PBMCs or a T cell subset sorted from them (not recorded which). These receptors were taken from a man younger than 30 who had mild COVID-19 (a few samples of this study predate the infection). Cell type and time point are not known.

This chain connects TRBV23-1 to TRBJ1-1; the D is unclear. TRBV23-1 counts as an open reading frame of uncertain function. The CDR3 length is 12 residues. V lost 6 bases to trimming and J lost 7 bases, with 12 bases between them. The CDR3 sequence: CASSPTGYEAFF. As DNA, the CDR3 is TGCGCCAGCAGCCCGACGGGATATGAAGCTTTCTTT.

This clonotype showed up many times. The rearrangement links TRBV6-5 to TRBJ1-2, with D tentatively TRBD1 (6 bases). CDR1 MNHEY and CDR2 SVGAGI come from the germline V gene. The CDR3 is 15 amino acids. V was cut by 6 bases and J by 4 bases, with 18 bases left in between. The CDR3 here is CASRDGGGGGYGYTF. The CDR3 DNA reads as TGTGCCAGCAGGGATGGAGGGGGTGGAGGCTATGGCTACACCTTC.

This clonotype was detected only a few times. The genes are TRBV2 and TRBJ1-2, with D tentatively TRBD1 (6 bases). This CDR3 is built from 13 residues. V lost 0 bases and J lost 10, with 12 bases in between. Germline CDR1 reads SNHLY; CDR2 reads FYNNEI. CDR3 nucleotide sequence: TGTGCCAGCAGTGAAGCAAAGGACAGACTCTACACCTTC. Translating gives CASSEAKDRLYTF.

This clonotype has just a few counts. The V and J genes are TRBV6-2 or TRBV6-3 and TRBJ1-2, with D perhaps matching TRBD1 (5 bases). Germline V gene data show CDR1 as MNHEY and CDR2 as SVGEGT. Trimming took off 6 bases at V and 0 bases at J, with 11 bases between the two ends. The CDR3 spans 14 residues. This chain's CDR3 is CASSWGRTNYGYTF. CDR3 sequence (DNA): TGTGCCAGCAGCTGGGGCAGAACTAACTATGGCTACACCTTC.

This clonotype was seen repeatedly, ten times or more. The chain's CDR3 is CASSLGTAYYGYTF. The CDR3 nucleotides are TGTGCCAGCAGCCTCGGGACAGCTTACTATGGCTACACCTTC. This chain links TRBV7-2 with TRBJ1-2, with 7 positions matching TRBD1. This CDR3 comprises 14 residues. The V and J ends lost 5 bases and 3 bases, in that order; junction bases with no gene match: 6. Looked up from germline, CDR1 is SGHTA and CDR2 is FQGNSA.

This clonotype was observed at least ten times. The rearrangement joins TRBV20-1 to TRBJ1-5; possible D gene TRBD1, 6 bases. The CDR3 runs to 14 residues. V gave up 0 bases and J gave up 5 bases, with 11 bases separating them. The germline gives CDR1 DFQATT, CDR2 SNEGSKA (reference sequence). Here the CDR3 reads CSARDRDTHQPQHF. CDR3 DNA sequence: TGCAGTGCTAGAGATCGGGACACCCATCAGCCCCAGCATTTT.

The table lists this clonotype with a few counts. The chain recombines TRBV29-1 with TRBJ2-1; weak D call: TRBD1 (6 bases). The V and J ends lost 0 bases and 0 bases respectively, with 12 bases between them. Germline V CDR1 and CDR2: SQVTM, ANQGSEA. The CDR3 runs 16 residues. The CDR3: CSVEDQGSFSYNEQFF. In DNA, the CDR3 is TGCAGCGTTGAAGATCAGGGGTCATTCTCCTACAATGAGCAGTTCTTC.

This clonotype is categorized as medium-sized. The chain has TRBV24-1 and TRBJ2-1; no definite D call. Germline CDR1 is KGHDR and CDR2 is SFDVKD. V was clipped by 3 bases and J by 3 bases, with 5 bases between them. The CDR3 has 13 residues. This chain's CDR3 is CATSDRLYNEQFF. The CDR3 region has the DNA TGTGCCACCAGTGATCGTCTCTACAATGAGCAGTTCTTC.

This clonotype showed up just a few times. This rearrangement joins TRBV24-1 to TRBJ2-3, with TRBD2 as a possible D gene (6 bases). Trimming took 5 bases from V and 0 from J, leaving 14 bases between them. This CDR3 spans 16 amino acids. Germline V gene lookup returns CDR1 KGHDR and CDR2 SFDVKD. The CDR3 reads CATSAGGHRSTDTQYF. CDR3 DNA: TGTGCCACCAGTGCCGGGGGTCATCGTAGCACAGATACGCAGTATTTT.

Here the CDR3 reads CSAIQGLDQPQHF. Written as DNA, the CDR3 is TGCAGTGCTATACAGGGTCTAGATCAGCCCCAGCATTTT. The J gene is TRBJ1-5, the V gene TRBV20-1; perhaps TRBD1 as D (6 bases). The germline V gene has CDR1 DFQATT and CDR2 SNEGSKA (reference sequence). The CDR3 spans 13 residues. Trimming removed 4 bases at V and 5 bases at J, with 12 bases between.

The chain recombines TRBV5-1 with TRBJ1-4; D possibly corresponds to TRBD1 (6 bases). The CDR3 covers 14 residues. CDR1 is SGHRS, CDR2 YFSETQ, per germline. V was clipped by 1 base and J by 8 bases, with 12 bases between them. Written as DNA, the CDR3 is TGCGCCAGCAGCTTGCGGGGGGCTGAGGAAAAACTGTTTTTT. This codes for CASSLRGAEEKLFF.

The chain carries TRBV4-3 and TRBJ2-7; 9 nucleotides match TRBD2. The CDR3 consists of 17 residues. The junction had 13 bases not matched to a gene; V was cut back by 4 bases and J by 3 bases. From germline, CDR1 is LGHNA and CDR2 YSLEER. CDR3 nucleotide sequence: TGCGCCAGCAGCCTTCAAGCCCAGCGGGGGGACCTCTACGAGCAGTACTTC. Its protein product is CASSLQAQRGDLYEQYF.

CDR3 amino acids: CASSQGAGSPTDTQYF. The CDR3 nucleotides are TGTGCCAGCAGCCAAGGGGCAGGATCCCCCACAGATACGCAGTATTTT. This chain uses TRBV11-2 with TRBJ2-3, with D possibly TRBD1 on 5 matching bases. The V gene lost 5 bases and the J gene lost 2 bases, with 17 bases spanning the gap. The length of the CDR3 is 16 residues. Germline CDR1 is SGHAT and CDR2 is FQNNGV. The full variable domain, its missing parts supplied by reference TRBV11-2 and TRBJ2-3, is EAGVAQSPRYKIIEKRQSVAFWCNPISGHATLYWYQQILGQGPKLLIQFQNNGVVDDSQLPKDRFSAERLKGVDSTLKIQPAKLEDSAVYLCASSQGAGSPTDTQYFGPGTRLTVL.

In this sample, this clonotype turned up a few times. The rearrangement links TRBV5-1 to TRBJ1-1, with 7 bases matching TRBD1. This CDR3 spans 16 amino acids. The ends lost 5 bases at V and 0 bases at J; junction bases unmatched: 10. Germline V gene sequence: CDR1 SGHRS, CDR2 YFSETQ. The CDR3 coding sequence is TGCGCCAGCAGGACAACAGGGGCCCCGATGAACACTGAAGCTTTCTTT. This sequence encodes CASRTTGAPMNTEAFF.

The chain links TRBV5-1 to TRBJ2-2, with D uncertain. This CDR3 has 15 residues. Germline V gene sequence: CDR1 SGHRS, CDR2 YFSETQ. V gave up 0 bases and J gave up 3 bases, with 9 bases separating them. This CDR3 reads CASSLAPPDTGELFF. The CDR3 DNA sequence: TGCGCCAGCAGCTTGGCCCCCCCAGACACCGGGGAGCTGTTTTTT.

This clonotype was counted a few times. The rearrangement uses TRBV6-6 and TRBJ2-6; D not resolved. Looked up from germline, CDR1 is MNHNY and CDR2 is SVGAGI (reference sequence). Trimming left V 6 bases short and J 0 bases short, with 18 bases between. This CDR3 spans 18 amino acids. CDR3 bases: TGTGCCAGCAGCCCCGGACCGTTGAGTTTCTCTGGGGCCAACGTCCTGACTTTC. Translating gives CASSPGPLSFSGANVLTF.

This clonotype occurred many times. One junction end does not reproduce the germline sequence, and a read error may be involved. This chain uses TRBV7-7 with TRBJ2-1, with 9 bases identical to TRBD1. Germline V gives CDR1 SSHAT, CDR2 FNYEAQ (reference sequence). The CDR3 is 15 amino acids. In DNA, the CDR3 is TGTGCTAGCAGCCCCGGGACAGGGCGCCACAATGAGCAGTTCTTC. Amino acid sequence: CASSPGTGRHNEQFF. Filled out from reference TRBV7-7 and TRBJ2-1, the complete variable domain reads GAGVSQSPRYKVTKRGQDVTLRCDPISSHATLYWYQQALGQGPEFLTYFNYEAQPDKSGLPSDRFSAERPEGSISTLTIQRTEQRDSAMYRCASSPGTGRHNEQFFGPGTRLTVL.

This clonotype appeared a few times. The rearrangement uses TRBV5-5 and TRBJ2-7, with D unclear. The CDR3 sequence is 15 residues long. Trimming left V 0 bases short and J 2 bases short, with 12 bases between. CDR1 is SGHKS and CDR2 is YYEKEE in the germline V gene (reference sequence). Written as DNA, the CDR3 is TGTGCCAGCAGCTTGGGAGGCAGGCCGACCTACGAGCAGTACTTC. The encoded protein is CASSLGGRPTYEQYF.

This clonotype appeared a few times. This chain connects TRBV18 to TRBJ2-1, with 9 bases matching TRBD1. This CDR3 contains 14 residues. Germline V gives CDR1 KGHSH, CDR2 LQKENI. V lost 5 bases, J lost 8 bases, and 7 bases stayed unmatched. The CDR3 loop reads CASSSGTGYDEQFF. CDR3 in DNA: TGTGCCAGCTCAAGCGGGACAGGGTACGATGAGCAGTTCTTC.

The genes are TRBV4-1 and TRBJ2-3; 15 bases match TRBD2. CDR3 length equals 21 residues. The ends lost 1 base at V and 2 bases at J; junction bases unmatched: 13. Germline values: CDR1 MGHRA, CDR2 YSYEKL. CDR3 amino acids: CASSQVGTSGGTPLYTDTQYF. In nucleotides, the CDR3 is TGCGCCAGCAGCCAAGTAGGGACTAGCGGGGGGACCCCACTCTACACAGATACGCAGTATTTT.

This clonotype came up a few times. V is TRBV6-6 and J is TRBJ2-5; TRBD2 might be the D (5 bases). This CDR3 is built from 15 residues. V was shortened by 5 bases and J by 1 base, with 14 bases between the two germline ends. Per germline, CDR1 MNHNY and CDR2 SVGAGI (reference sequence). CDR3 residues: CASSTGYTGQETQYF. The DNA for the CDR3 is TGTGCCAGCAGTACGGGGTATACCGGCCAAGAGACCCAGTACTTC.

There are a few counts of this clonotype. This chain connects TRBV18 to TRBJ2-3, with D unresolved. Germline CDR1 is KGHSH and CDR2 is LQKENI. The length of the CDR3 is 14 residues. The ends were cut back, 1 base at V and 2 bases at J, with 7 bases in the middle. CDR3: CASSPQLTTDTQYF. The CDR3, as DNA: TGTGCCAGCTCACCACAGCTTACCACAGATACGCAGTATTTT.

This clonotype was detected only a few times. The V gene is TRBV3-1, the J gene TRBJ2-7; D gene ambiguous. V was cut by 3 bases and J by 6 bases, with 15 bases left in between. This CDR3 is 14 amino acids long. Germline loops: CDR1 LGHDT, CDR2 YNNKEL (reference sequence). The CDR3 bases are TGTGCCAGCAGCCACTCGGGTGGGGAAGGCGAGCAGTACTTC. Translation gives CASSHSGGEGEQYF.

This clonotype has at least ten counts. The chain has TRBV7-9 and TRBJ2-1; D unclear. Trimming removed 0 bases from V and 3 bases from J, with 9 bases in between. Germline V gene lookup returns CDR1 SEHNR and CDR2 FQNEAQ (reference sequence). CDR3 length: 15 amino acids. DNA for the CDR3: TGTGCCAGCAGCTTAGCAGTTGGGTTCTACAATGAGCAGTTCTTC. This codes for CASSLAVGFYNEQFF. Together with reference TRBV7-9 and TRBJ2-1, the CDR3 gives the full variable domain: DTGVSQNPRHKITKRGQNVTFRCDPISEHNRLYWYRQTLGQGPEFLTYFQNEAQLEKSRLLSDRFSAERPKGSFSTLEIQRTEQGDSAMYLCASSLAVGFYNEQFFGPGTRLTVL.

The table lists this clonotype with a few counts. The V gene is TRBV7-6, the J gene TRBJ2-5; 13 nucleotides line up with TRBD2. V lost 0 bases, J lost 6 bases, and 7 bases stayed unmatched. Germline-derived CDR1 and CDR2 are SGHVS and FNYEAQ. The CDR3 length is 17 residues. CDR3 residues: CASSLAPTSGGAKTQYF. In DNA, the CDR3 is TGTGCCAGCAGCTTAGCCCCTACTAGCGGGGGGGCAAAGACCCAGTACTTC.

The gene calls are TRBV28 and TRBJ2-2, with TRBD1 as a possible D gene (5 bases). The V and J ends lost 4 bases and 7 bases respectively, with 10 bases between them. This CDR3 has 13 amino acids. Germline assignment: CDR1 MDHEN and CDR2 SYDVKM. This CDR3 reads CASSSGSGGELFF. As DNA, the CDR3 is TGTGCCAGCAGTTCAGGGTCTGGCGGGGAGCTGTTTTTT.

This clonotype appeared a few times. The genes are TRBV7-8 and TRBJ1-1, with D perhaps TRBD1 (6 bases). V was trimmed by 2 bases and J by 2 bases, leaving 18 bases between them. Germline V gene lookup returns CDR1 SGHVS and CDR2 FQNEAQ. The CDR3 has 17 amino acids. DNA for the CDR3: TGTGCCAGCAGCTTAAGAGGGTTAGGACAGATAAACACTGAAGCTTTCTTT. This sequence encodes CASSLRGLGQINTEAFF.

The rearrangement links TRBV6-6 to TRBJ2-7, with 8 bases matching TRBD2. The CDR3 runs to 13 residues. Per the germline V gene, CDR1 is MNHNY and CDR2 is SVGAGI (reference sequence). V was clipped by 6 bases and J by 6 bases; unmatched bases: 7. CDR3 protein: CASRSSGGSEQYF. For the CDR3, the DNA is TGTGCCAGCAGGTCCAGCGGGGGATCCGAGCAGTACTTC.

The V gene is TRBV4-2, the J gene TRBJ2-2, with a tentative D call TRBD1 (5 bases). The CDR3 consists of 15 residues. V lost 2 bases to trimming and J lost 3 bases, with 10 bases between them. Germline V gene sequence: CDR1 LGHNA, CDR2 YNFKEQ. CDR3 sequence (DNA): TGTGCCAGCAGCCAACTAGACAGTGACACCGGGGAGCTGTTTTTT. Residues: CASSQLDSDTGELFF.

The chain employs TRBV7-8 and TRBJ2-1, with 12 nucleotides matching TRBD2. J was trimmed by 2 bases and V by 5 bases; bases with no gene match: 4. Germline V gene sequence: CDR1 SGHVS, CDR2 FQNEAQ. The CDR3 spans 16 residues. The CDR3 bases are TGTGCCAGCAGCGTACGACTAGCGGGGGCCTACAATGAGCAGTTCTTC. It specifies CASSVRLAGAYNEQFF.